This T cell receptor (beta chain) was found in a study of control samples from healthy donors and cancer patients. CDR1 and CDR2 (germline): SQVTM, ANQGSEA. Trimming left V 7 bases short and J 7 bases short, with 16 bases between. The length of the CDR3 is 13 residues. Produced via immunoSEQ multiplex PCR; TCRdb's table is partial and in-frame only. The table lists 170,000 or so clones, around 89% of them singletons. The sequencing sample was made of blood. The rearrangement joins TRBV29-1 to TRBJ1-4; D possibly corresponds to TRBD1 (6 bases). This clonotype was obtained from a woman in her forties or fifties in good health. CDR3 in DNA: TGCAGCGCACGATTAACAGGGTCTGAAAAACTGTTTTTT. Translation: CSARLTGSEKLFF.